This T cell receptor beta chain was identified during a study of T cells after yellow fever vaccination. TCRdb called the 5' RACE reads again in MiXCR, with one record for every CDR3 protein. The sample lists some 390,000 distinct CDR3 sequences, 18% seen once, with 18% in the top ten. This clonotype was counted only a few times. The V end was cut by 5 bases, the J end by 0 bases, with 18 bases between. This CDR3 has 17 amino acids. CDR1 SGHTA and CDR2 FQGTGA come from the germline V gene. The clonotype was recovered from a young man who received the YFV17D yellow fever vaccine. The sequences come from PBMCs, collected before the yellow fever booster vaccination. V gene TRBV7-3 combines with J gene TRBJ2-3, with a weak D call TRBD2 (7 bases). The CDR3 region has the DNA TGTGCCAGCAGCACCTTCCCGGGGGGCACTAGCACAGATACGCAGTATTTT. This sequence encodes CASSTFPGGTSTDTQYF.